This T cell receptor beta chain was captured by sequencing in a study of radiation and T cells in renal cell carcinoma. The time point was: baseline pretreatment blood. Described treatment: 15 Gy SBRT to primary tumor, nephrectomy 4 weeks later. Serial blood draws occurred at baseline and 2 and 4 weeks post-SBRT. Clear cell pathology was present in this patient's renal cell carcinoma. V was shortened by 7 bases and J by 5 bases, with 8 bases between the two germline ends. CDR3 size: 11 residues. Germline V CDR1 and CDR2: MNHEY, SVGAGI. Libraries were prepared by immunoSEQ multiplex PCR; TCRdb keeps only in-frame clonotypes and omits some of them. There are about 95,000 clones in the sample; about 86% occur only once, and roughly 8% lies in the top ten. Notes on the study in general: Top tumor clonotypes rose in blood 2 weeks post-radiation, then contracted.

This clone occurred once. Its antigen is unidentified. The source material was blood, sampled from a patient whose treatment included radiotherapy and nephrectomy. The V and J genes are TRBV6-5 and TRBJ1-2; no definite D call. The sequence was collected from a man over 45 with renal cell carcinoma. CDR3 residues: CASTATYGYTF. CDR3 DNA sequence: TGTGCCAGCACCGCAACATATGGCTACACCTTC.